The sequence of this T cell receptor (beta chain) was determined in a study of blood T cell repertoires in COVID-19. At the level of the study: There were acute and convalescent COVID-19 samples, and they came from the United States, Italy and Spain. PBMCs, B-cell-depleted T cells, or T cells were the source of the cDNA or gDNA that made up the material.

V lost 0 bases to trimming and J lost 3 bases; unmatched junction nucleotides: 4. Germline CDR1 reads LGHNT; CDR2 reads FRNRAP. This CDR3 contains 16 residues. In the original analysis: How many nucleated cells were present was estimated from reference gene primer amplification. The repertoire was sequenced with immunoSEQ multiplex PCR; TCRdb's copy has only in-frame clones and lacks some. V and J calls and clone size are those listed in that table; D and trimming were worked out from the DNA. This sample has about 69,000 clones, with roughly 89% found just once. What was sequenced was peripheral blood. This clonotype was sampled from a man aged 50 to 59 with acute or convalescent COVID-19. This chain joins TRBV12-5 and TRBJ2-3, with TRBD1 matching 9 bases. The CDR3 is CASGLVTGGLTDTQYF. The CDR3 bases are TGTGCTAGTGGTTTGGTAACAGGGGGCTTGACAGATACGCAGTATTTT.